A single sample gave rise to the 23 T cell receptor beta chains below, sequenced in a study of tumour-infiltrating T cells in Burkitt lymphoma. Measured with immunoSEQ multiplex PCR; TCRdb has only the in-frame clones, and not every one. This table has roughly 4,700 clones, approximately 13% appearing once. Sequenced input: tumor tissue. The receptor source for this set is a human donor with Burkitt lymphoma.

This chain links TRBV11-2 with TRBJ2-6; 12 bases map to TRBD1. The trim removed 4 bases at V and 0 bases at J, leaving 4 bases unmatched. There are 18 residues in the CDR3. Germline CDR1 reads SGHAT; CDR2 reads FQNNGV. CDR3 residues: CASSSGTGGLSGANVLTF. The CDR3 DNA reads as TGTGCCAGCAGCTCCGGGACAGGGGGCCTCTCTGGGGCCAACGTCCTGACTTTC.

This clone was counted only a few times. This chain links TRBV10-3 with TRBJ2-1; the match to TRBD2 covers 11 bases. The CDR3 loop spans 16 amino acids. The germline CDR1 and CDR2 sequences are ENHRY and SYGVKD. The V segment lost 4 bases and the J segment 5 bases; nucleotides outside the gene matches: 7. The CDR3 DNA sequence: TGTGCCATCAGTGTTCGTAGCGGGGGGGTAGACAATGAGCAGTTCTTC. Its translation is CAISVRSGGVDNEQFF.

The CDR3 is CASSYSGTGGDEQFF. The CDR3 nucleotides are TGTGCCAGCAGTTACTCCGGGACAGGGGGCGATGAGCAGTTCTTC. This sequence joins TRBV2 and TRBJ2-1; 12 bases map to TRBD1. V lost 5 bases to trimming and J lost 8 bases; unmatched junction nucleotides: 7. Looked up from germline, CDR1 is SNHLY and CDR2 is FYNNEI. The CDR3 spans 15 residues.

The chain employs TRBV7-6 and TRBJ2-5; the D is unclear. Germline-derived CDR1 and CDR2 are SGHVS and FNYEAQ. The CDR3 spans 15 residues. Trimming shortened V by 6 bases and J by 4 bases, and 18 bases separated the two germline ends. The CDR3 DNA is TGTGCCAGCAGATCCGGGTGGAACCTAAGAGAGACCCAGTACTTC. Translated, it gives CASRSGWNLRETQYF.

This clone was seen a handful of times. This sequence joins TRBV5-1 and TRBJ2-2; TRBD1 is a possible D gene (7 bases). Trimming pared 0 bases from V and 6 bases from J, leaving 15 bases between. Germline-derived CDR1 and CDR2 are SGHRS and YFSETQ. This CDR3 has 16 amino acids. CDR3 sequence (DNA): TGCGCCAGCAGCTTGGATGTGGCAGGGGGGTCCGGGGAGCTGTTTTTT. Its protein product is CASSLDVAGGSGELFF.

This sequence joins TRBV4-3 and TRBJ2-5, with D perhaps assigned TRBD1 or TRBD2 (5 bases each). From germline, CDR1 is LGHNA and CDR2 YSLEER. V lost 0 bases and J 5 bases, leaving 13 bases between the germline ends. The CDR3 is 15 amino acids. Here the CDR3 reads CASSQDSGWGETQYF. The CDR3 nucleotides read TGCGCCAGCAGCCAAGATTCGGGTTGGGGGGAGACCCAGTACTTC.

This clone appeared once. The rearrangement links TRBV11-2 to TRBJ1-6; D possibly corresponds to TRBD1 (5 bases). Germline loops: CDR1 SGHAT, CDR2 FQNNGV. The CDR3 sequence is 14 residues long. The V and J ends lost 6 bases and 8 bases respectively, with 14 bases between them. As DNA, the CDR3 is TGTGCCAGCAGAGCGGGACGGTGGGATTCACCCCTCCACTTT. Translating gives CASRAGRWDSPLHF.

The chain carries TRBV10-3 and TRBJ2-1; 14 nucleotides align to TRBD2. Germline-derived CDR1 and CDR2 are ENHRY and SYGVKD. The CDR3 is 20 residues long. Losses at the gene ends were 2 bases for V and 1 base for J; bases not matched to a gene: 10. The CDR3: CAISEPGLAGEVQSYNEQFF. For the CDR3, the DNA is TGTGCCATCAGTGAGCCGGGACTAGCGGGGGAGGTTCAGTCCTACAATGAGCAGTTCTTC.

This clone is termed medium-sized. The V call is TRBV9, the J call TRBJ1-2; D call uncertain. Deletions cut 4 bases from V and 6 bases from J, with 13 bases between. The CDR3 is 13 residues long. Germline V lookup: CDR1 SGDLS, CDR2 YYNGEE. CDR3 amino acids: CASSSRTVDGYTF. For the CDR3, the DNA is TGTGCCAGCAGCTCGAGGACGGTGGATGGCTACACCTTC.

This clone came up a few times. The chain carries TRBV5-1 and TRBJ1-1; no clear D gene. Trimming stripped 1 base from V and 1 base from J, with 5 bases between. This CDR3 is built from 13 residues. CDR1 and CDR2 (germline): SGHRS, YFSETQ. The CDR3 reads CASSLTANTEAFF. In DNA form, the CDR3 reads TGCGCCAGCAGCTTGACAGCGAACACTGAAGCTTTCTTT.

This clone was seen only a few times. The chain joins TRBV7-2 to TRBJ1-1; TRBD1 might be the D (5 bases). This CDR3 is built from 13 residues. Trimming pared 3 bases from V and 4 bases from J, leaving 9 bases between. In germline, CDR1 is SGHTA, CDR2 FQGNSA. Here the CDR3 reads CASSFLGATEAFF. The DNA for the CDR3 is TGTGCCAGCAGCTTCTTAGGGGCCACTGAAGCTTTCTTT.

As for this clone: Other nucleotide sequences from this sample produce the same CDR3. V and J are TRBV6-8 and TRBJ1-2; the D is unclear. The CDR3 loop spans 16 amino acids. Trimming left V 5 bases short and J 4 bases short, with 20 bases between. From germline, CDR1 is MNHGY and CDR2 SAAAGT. The CDR3 DNA sequence: TGTGCCAGCAGTGTCTTTGGACGTTCTAAGACCTATGGCTACACCTTC. This sequence encodes CASSVFGRSKTYGYTF.

The chain is built from TRBV7-9 and TRBJ2-2; 9 bases are a match to TRBD2. CDR1 is SEHNR and CDR2 is FQNEAQ in the germline V gene (reference sequence). The CDR3 totals 16 residues. V was pared by 5 bases and J by 5 bases, with 9 bases of the junction left unmatched. CDR3 sequence reads: CASSGRLAETTGELFF. CDR3 DNA: TGTGCCAGCAGCGGCCGACTAGCGGAGACGACCGGGGAGCTGTTTTTT.

The chain recombines TRBV15 with TRBJ1-4; D is possibly TRBD1 (5 bases). The germline V gene has CDR1 LNHNV and CDR2 YYDKDF (reference sequence). V was cut by 0 bases and J by 8 bases, with 16 bases left in between. The CDR3 length is 16 residues. CDR3 protein: CATSRDGGRVGEKLFF. As DNA, the CDR3 is TGTGCCACCAGCAGAGATGGCGGCAGGGTGGGAGAAAAACTGTTTTTT. The full variable domain, with the rest looked up from reference TRBV15 and TRBJ1-4, is DAMVIQNPRYQVTQFGKPVTLSCSQTLNHNVMYWYQQKSSQAPKLLFHYYDKDFNNEADTPDNFQSRRPNTSFCFLDIRSPGLGDTAMYLCATSRDGGRVGEKLFFGSGTQLSVL.

This clone has just one count. The chain combines TRBV5-1 with TRBJ1-1; D might be TRBD1 (6 bases). This CDR3 is built from 15 residues. V dropped 3 bases and J dropped 2 bases, with 14 bases sitting between them. Per the germline V gene, CDR1 is SGHRS and CDR2 is YFSETQ. The CDR3 protein is CASSWGVTGNTEAFF. The CDR3 nucleotides read TGCGCCAGCAGCTGGGGGGTGACAGGAAACACTGAAGCTTTCTTT. Supplemented by reference TRBV5-1 and TRBJ1-1, the full variable domain reads KAGVTQTPRYLIKTRGQQVTLSCSPISGHRSVSWYQQTPGQGLQFLFEYFSETQRNKGNFPGRFSGRQFSNSRSEMNVSTLELGDSALYLCASSWGVTGNTEAFFGQGTRLTVV.

The chain's CDR3 is CASSLGQIYEQYF. For the CDR3, the DNA is TGTGCCAGCAGCTTAGGGCAGATCTACGAGCAGTACTTC. The chain recombines TRBV7-9 with TRBJ2-7; D call uncertain. The CDR3 covers 13 residues. The V gene lost 1 base and the J gene lost 3 bases, with 7 bases spanning the gap. Germline V lookup: CDR1 SEHNR, CDR2 FQNEAQ (reference sequence).

V usage is TRBV7-8 and J usage is TRBJ1-1, with 7 positions matching TRBD1. Germline values: CDR1 SGHVS, CDR2 FQNEAQ. V was clipped by 1 base and J by 1 base; unmatched bases: 9. CDR3 length: 17 residues. In nucleotides, the CDR3 is TGTGCCAGCAGCTTAGGTTGGCGTAGGGGGCGGAACACTGAAGCTTTCTTT. This encodes CASSLGWRRGRNTEAFF.

The chain couples TRBV7-9 to TRBJ1-1, with D perhaps TRBD1 (5 bases). V was shortened by 2 bases and J by 8 bases, with 15 bases between the two germline ends. The CDR3 spans 14 residues. Germline V gene data show CDR1 as SEHNR and CDR2 as FQNEAQ (reference sequence). The CDR3 region has the DNA TGTGCCAGCAGCTTAAGGGGCCCAACAGAGGAAGCTTTCTTT. Translating it yields CASSLRGPTEEAFF.

This sequence joins TRBV11-2 and TRBJ2-2, with D perhaps matching TRBD2 (5 bases). V was shortened by 5 bases and J by 4 bases, with 14 bases between the two germline ends. CDR3 length: 15 amino acids. Per the germline V gene, CDR1 is SGHAT and CDR2 is FQNNGV. The CDR3 region has the DNA TGTGCCAGCAGCCAAGCAGCGGTGAGCACCGGGGAGCTGTTTTTT. It specifies CASSQAAVSTGELFF. Based on the CDR3 plus reference TRBV11-2 and TRBJ2-2, the full variable domain is EAGVAQSPRYKIIEKRQSVAFWCNPISGHATLYWYQQILGQGPKLLIQFQNNGVVDDSQLPKDRFSAERLKGVDSTLKIQPAKLEDSAVYLCASSQAAVSTGELFFGEGSRLTVL.

This clone was found a few times. V gene TRBV29-1 combines with J gene TRBJ2-1, with D uncertain. CDR1 and CDR2 (germline): SQVTM, ANQGSEA. The CDR3 covers 14 residues. Trimming removed 4 bases from V and 4 bases from J, with 14 bases in between. The CDR3 sequence: CSVGEGFGYNEQFF. The CDR3 nucleotides read TGCAGCGTTGGGGAAGGGTTTGGTTACAATGAGCAGTTCTTC.

The rearrangement links TRBV15 to TRBJ2-6; D gene uncertain. From germline, CDR1 is LNHNV and CDR2 YYDKDF (reference sequence). Between the trimmed V and J ends, which lost 0 bases and 2 bases, there was a span of 8 bases. CDR3 length: 16 amino acids. The DNA of the CDR3 is TGTGCCACCAGCAGAGAGCCCCAGGCTGGGGCCAACGTCCTGACTTTC. It translates to CATSREPQAGANVLTF.

This clone has only a few counts. The chain joins TRBV28 to TRBJ2-2; 11 bases fit TRBD2. V was pared by 5 bases and J by 2 bases, with 7 bases of the junction left unmatched. This CDR3 has 17 amino acids. Germline CDR1 and CDR2: MDHEN and SYDVKM. The chain's CDR3 is CASSPTSGVINTGELFF. The CDR3 coding sequence is TGTGCCAGCAGTCCGACTAGCGGGGTTATCAACACCGGGGAGCTGTTTTTT.

This clone was detected only a few times. The chain combines TRBV7-2 with TRBJ2-1; D unclear. The V gene lost 2 bases and the J gene lost 7 bases, with 9 bases spanning the gap. This CDR3 region has 13 residues. The germline gives CDR1 SGHTA, CDR2 FQGNSA. The CDR3 loop reads CASSLSPVNEQFF. The CDR3 nucleotides read TGTGCCAGCAGCTTATCTCCAGTGAATGAGCAGTTCTTC. The full variable domain, in which reference TRBV7-2 and TRBJ2-1 provide the parts outside the CDR3, is GAGVSQSPSNKVTEKGKDVELRCDPISGHTALYWYRQSLGQGLEFLIYFQGNSAPDKSGLPSDRFSAERTGGSVSTLTIQRTQQEDSAVYLCASSLSPVNEQFFGPGTRLTVL.